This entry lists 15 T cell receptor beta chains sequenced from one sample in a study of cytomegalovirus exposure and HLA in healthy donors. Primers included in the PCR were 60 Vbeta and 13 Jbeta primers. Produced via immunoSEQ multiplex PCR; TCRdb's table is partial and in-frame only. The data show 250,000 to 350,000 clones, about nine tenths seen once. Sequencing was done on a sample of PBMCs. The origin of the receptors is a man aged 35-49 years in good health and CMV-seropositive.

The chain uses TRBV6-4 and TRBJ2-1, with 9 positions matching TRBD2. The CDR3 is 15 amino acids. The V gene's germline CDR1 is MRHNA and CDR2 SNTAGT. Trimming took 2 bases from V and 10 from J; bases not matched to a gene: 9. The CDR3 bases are TGTGCCAGCAGTGACCTTGCGGGAGGGCCGGGAGAGCAGTTCTTC. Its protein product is CASSDLAGGPGEQFF.

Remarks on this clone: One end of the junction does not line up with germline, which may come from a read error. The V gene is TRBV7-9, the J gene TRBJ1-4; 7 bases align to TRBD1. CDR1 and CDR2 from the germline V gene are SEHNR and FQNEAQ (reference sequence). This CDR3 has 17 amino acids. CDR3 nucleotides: TGTTCCAGCAGCGTTCACCCCCACAGGGGAACTAATGAAAAACTGTTTTTT. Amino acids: CSSSVHPHRGTNEKLFF.

CDR3: CASSFGHLLETQYF. For the CDR3, the DNA is TGTGCCAGCAGTTTCGGACACCTCCTGGAGACCCAGTACTTC. The rearrangement joins TRBV5-8 to TRBJ2-5, with TRBD1 as a possible D gene (5 bases). This CDR3 is 14 amino acids long. The V end was cut by 5 bases, the J end by 5 bases, with 16 bases between. Per germline, CDR1 SGHTS and CDR2 YDEGEE. The full variable domain, completed using reference TRBV5-8 and TRBJ2-5, is EAGVTQSPTHLIKTRGQQATLRCSPISGHTSVYWYQQALGLGLQFLLWYDEGEERNRGNFPPRFSGRQFPNYSSELNVNALELEDSALYLCASSFGHLLETQYFGPGTRLLVL.

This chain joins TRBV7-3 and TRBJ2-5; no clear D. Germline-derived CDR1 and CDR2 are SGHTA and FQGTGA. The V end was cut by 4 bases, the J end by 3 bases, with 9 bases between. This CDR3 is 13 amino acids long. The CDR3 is CASSYGQKETQYF. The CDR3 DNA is TGTGCCAGCAGCTATGGCCAGAAAGAGACCCAGTACTTC.

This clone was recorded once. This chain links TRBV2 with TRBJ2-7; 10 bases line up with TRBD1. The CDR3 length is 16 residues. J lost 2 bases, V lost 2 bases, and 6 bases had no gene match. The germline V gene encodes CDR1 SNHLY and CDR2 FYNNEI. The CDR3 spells CASSESLGQGAYEQYF. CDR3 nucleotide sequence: TGTGCCAGCAGTGAAAGTTTAGGACAGGGGGCCTACGAGCAGTACTTC.

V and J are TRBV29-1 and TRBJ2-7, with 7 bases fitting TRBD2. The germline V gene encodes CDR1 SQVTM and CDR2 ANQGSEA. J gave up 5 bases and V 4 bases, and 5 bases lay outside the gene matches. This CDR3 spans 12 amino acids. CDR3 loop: CSVGTRPHEQYF. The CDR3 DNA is TGCAGCGTTGGGACTAGGCCCCACGAGCAGTACTTC.

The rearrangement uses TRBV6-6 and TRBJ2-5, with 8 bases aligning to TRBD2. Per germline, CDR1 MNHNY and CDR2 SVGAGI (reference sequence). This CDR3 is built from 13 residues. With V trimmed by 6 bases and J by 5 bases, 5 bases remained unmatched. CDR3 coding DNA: TGTGCCAGCAGCGGGACTAGTATGGAGACCCAGTACTTC. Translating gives CASSGTSMETQYF.

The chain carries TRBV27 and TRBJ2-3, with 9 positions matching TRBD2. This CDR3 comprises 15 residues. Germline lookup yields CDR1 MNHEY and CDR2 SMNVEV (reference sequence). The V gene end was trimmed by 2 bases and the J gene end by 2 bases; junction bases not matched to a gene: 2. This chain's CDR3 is CASSLRGRVTDTQYF. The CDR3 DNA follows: TGTGCCAGCAGTTTACGCGGGAGGGTCACAGATACGCAGTATTTT.

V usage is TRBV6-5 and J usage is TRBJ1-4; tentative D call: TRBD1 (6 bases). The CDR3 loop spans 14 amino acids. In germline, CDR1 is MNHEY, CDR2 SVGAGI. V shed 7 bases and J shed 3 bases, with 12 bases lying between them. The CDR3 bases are TGTGCCAGCAACGTACAGGGCCCTAATGAAAAACTGTTTTTT. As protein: CASNVQGPNEKLFF.

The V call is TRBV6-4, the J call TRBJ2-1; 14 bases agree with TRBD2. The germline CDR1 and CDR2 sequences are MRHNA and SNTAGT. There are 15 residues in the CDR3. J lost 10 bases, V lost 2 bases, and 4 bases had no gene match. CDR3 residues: CASSDGTSGSGEQFF. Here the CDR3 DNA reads TGTGCCAGCAGTGACGGGACTAGCGGGAGTGGGGAGCAGTTCTTC.

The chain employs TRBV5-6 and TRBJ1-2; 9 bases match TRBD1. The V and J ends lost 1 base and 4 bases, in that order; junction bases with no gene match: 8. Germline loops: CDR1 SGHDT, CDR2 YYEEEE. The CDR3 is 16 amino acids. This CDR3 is CASSLTTGGDVYGYTF. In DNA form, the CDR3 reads TGTGCCAGCAGCTTGACCACAGGGGGCGATGTCTATGGCTACACCTTC.

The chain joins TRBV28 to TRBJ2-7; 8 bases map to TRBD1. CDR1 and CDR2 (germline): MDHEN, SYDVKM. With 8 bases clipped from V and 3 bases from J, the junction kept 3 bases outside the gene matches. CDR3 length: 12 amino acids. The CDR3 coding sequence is TGTGCCAGCGTAGACAGGGGCTACGAGCAGTACTTC. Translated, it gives CASVDRGYEQYF.

The CDR3 region is CASSRLTGNTEAFF. The CDR3 DNA is TGTGCCAGCAGCCGTTTGACAGGGAACACTGAAGCTTTCTTT. V and J are TRBV7-6 and TRBJ1-1, with D possibly matching TRBD1 (6 bases). Germline lookup yields CDR1 SGHVS and CDR2 FNYEAQ. Between the trimmed V and J ends, which lost 5 bases and 1 base, there was a span of 11 bases. CDR3 length equals 14 residues.

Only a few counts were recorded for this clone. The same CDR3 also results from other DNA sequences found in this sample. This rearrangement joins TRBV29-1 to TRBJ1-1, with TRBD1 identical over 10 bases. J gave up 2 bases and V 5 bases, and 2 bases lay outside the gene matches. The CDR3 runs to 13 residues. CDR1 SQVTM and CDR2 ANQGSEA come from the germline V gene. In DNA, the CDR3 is TGCAGCGTTCGGACAGGGGGAAACACTGAAGCTTTCTTT. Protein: CSVRTGGNTEAFF. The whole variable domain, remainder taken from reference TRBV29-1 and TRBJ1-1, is SAVISQKPSRDICQRGTSLTIQCQVDSQVTMMFWYRQQPGQSLTLIATANQGSEATYESGFVIDKFPISRPNLTFSTLTVSNMSPEDSSIYLCSVRTGGNTEAFFGQGTRLTVV.

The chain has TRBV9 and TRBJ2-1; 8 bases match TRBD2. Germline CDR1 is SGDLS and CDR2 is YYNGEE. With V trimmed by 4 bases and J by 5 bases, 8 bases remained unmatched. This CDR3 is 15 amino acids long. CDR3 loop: CASSLGSGSNNEQFF. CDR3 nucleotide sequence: TGTGCCAGCAGCCTAGGGAGCGGGAGTAACAATGAGCAGTTCTTC.